Below are 11 T cell receptor beta chains sequenced from a single sample in a study of neoadjuvant anti-PD-1 for oral cavity cancer. Time point specified: after neoadjuvant nivolumab, at surgical resection. Assay used: immunoSEQ multiplex PCR; TCRdb lists only in-frame clones, some missing. In the table there are 11,000 to 15,000 clones, about 71% of which are singletons. The sample in question was PBMCs, obtained after nivolumab (anti-PD-1) treatment. These receptors were collected from a person aged 35-79 years with oral cavity squamous cell carcinoma.

The chain recombines TRBV14 with TRBJ1-4; no reliable D call. The V end lost 4 bases, the J end lost 7 bases, and 10 bases lay between the germline ends. The germline CDR1 and CDR2 sequences are SGHDN and FVKESK. The CDR3 runs to 13 residues. CDR3 coding DNA: TGTGCCAGCAGCCTACTTCAAGGTGAAAAACTGTTTTTT. This gives the protein CASSLLQGEKLFF. The whole variable domain, remainder taken from reference TRBV14 and TRBJ1-4, is EAGVTQFPSHSVIEKGQTVTLRCDPISGHDNLYWYRRVMGKEIKFLLHFVKESKQDESGMPNNRFLAERTGGTYSTLKVQPAELEDSGVYFCASSLLQGEKLFFGSGTQLSVL.

The V gene is TRBV6-5, the J gene TRBJ1-1, with 7 nucleotides matching TRBD1. Germline V gene sequence: CDR1 MNHEY, CDR2 SVGAGI. V dropped 4 bases and J dropped 4; count of bases not matched to a gene: 9. The CDR3 contains 15 residues. The CDR3 coding sequence is TGTGCCAGCAGTTTCCAACAGGGGAGGAGCACTGAAGCTTTCTTT. As protein: CASSFQQGRSTEAFF.

V is TRBV15 and J is TRBJ2-1; 7 nucleotides match TRBD1. Germline V gives CDR1 LNHNV, CDR2 YYDKDF (reference sequence). The CDR3 is 17 amino acids. V was pared by 0 bases and J by 5 bases, with 10 bases of the junction left unmatched. The CDR3 spells CATSRDKMGQKDNEQFF. The CDR3 DNA reads as TGTGCCACCAGCAGAGATAAAATGGGACAGAAAGACAATGAGCAGTTCTTC. Together with reference TRBV15 and TRBJ2-1, the CDR3 gives the full variable domain: DAMVIQNPRYQVTQFGKPVTLSCSQTLNHNVMYWYQQKSSQAPKLLFHYYDKDFNNEADTPDNFQSRRPNTSFCFLDIRSPGLGDTAMYLCATSRDKMGQKDNEQFFGPGTRLTVL.

The rearrangement uses TRBV9 and TRBJ2-1, with D uncertain. Germline values: CDR1 SGDLS, CDR2 YYNGEE. The CDR3 covers 13 residues. Deletions cut 6 bases from V and 1 base from J, with 8 bases between. CDR3 protein: CASNRNSYNEQFF. CDR3 coding DNA: TGTGCCAGCAACCGGAATTCCTACAATGAGCAGTTCTTC.

This chain links TRBV2 with TRBJ2-3; 7 bases are shared with TRBD2. Trimming at V came to 11 bases and at J to 8 bases, leaving 16 bases not matched to a gene. The CDR3 loop spans 14 amino acids. Looked up from germline, CDR1 is SNHLY and CDR2 is FYNNEI. The CDR3 DNA is TGTGCCGCAGCAGGGTACGTGGGGGGGTTTACGCAGTATTTT. The encoded protein is CAAAGYVGGFTQYF.

The chain employs TRBV19 and TRBJ1-1, with TRBD1 matching 8 bases. The V and J ends lost 7 bases and 3 bases, in that order; junction bases with no gene match: 7. Germline V CDR1 and CDR2: LNHDA, SQIVND (reference sequence). The CDR3 covers 14 residues. The CDR3 DNA reads as TGTGCCAGTACCTTCACAGGGGGAGACACTGAAGCTTTCTTT. This sequence encodes CASTFTGGDTEAFF.

The chain links TRBV4-1 to TRBJ2-1; 11 bases are shared with TRBD2. This CDR3 has 22 amino acids. V shed 0 bases and J 0 bases; nucleotides not matched to a gene: 16. In germline, CDR1 is MGHRA, CDR2 YSYEKL. This CDR3 is CASSQDGRSSGRSQSSYNEQFF. In nucleotides, the CDR3 is TGCGCCAGCAGCCAAGATGGTAGGTCTAGCGGGAGGTCCCAGAGCTCCTACAATGAGCAGTTCTTC.

J is TRBJ2-1 and V is TRBV7-9, with TRBD2 identical over 10 bases. With V trimmed by 1 base and J by 0 bases, 9 bases remained unmatched. Germline CDR1 and CDR2: SEHNR and FQNEAQ (reference sequence). The CDR3 covers 19 residues. CDR3 bases: TGTGCCAGCAGCTTAGAAGCGGGAGGGGACCGGAGCTCCTACAATGAGCAGTTCTTC. This encodes CASSLEAGGDRSSYNEQFF. The complete variable domain, with remaining parts taken from reference TRBV7-9 and TRBJ2-1, reads DTGVSQNPRHKITKRGQNVTFRCDPISEHNRLYWYRQTLGQGPEFLTYFQNEAQLEKSRLLSDRFSAERPKGSFSTLEIQRTEQGDSAMYLCASSLEAGGDRSSYNEQFFGPGTRLTVL.

The rearrangement joins TRBV29-1 to TRBJ1-1; weak D call: TRBD1 (6 bases). There are 14 residues in the CDR3. Germline CDR1 is SQVTM and CDR2 is ANQGSEA. V shed 6 bases and J shed 1 base, with 15 bases lying between them. The CDR3: CSVALRGANTEAFF. Written as DNA, the CDR3 is TGCAGCGTCGCCTTGAGGGGGGCGAACACTGAAGCTTTCTTT.

By share, this clone ranks as medium-sized. This chain uses TRBV6-4 with TRBJ2-3; D remains ambiguous. Per germline, CDR1 MRHNA and CDR2 SNTAGT. The CDR3 spans 13 residues. Trimming shortened V by 0 bases and J by 2 bases, and 3 bases separated the two germline ends. CDR3 loop: CASSDSDTDTQYF. Here the CDR3 DNA reads TGTGCCAGCAGTGACTCTGACACAGATACGCAGTATTTT.

The CDR3 sequence: CASGRTLTGELFF. CDR3 DNA: TGTGCCAGCGGACGGACGTTAACCGGGGAGCTGTTTTTT. V is TRBV28 and J is TRBJ2-2, with D hard to call. There are 13 residues in the CDR3. Between the trimmed V and J ends, which lost 8 bases and 5 bases, there was a span of 12 bases. Per the germline V gene, CDR1 is MDHEN and CDR2 is SYDVKM.